One and the same sample provided the 17 T cell receptor beta chains below, sequenced in a study of tumor-infiltrating lymphocytes in localized non-small cell lung cancer. Profiling relied on immunoSEQ multiplex PCR, and the TCRdb table lists in-frame clones only, not all of them. There are about 12,000 clones in the sample; around four fifths occur only once, and approximately 12% lies in the top ten. The sample comprised uninvolved lung tissue not adjacent to the tumor. All receptors derive from a human donor with non-small cell lung cancer.

CDR3 sequence: CASSLKAKYNEQFF. The DNA of the CDR3 is TGTGCCAGCAGTTTGAAGGCGAAATACAATGAGCAGTTCTTC. The chain is built from TRBV27 and TRBJ2-1, with D unresolved. V was clipped by 3 bases and J by 4 bases, with 10 bases between them. Germline V gene sequence: CDR1 MNHEY, CDR2 SMNVEV (reference sequence). This CDR3 is 14 amino acids long.

The chain carries TRBV7-9 and TRBJ2-7; 11 bases fit TRBD2. The CDR3 length is 16 residues. The germline V gene has CDR1 SEHNR and CDR2 FQNEAQ (reference sequence). Trimming cost V 5 bases and J 2 bases; bases outside gene matches: 8. This chain's CDR3 is CASSILAGAMTYEQYF. The CDR3 DNA reads as TGTGCCAGCAGCATACTAGCGGGGGCCATGACCTACGAGCAGTACTTC.

This clone was counted once. V is TRBV29-1 and J is TRBJ1-1; the D gene is possibly TRBD1 (6 bases). Trimming removed 6 bases from V and 2 bases from J, with 13 bases in between. In germline, CDR1 is SQVTM, CDR2 ANQGSEA. This CDR3 has 13 residues. CDR3 coding DNA: TGCAGCGTCGGAACACAGGGTAACACTGAAGCTTTCTTT. This gives the protein CSVGTQGNTEAFF.

This rearrangement joins TRBV10-1 to TRBJ1-2, with D unresolved. The CDR3 runs 12 residues. Trimming cost V 6 bases and J 7 bases, with 12 bases left between them. The germline gives CDR1 WNHNN, CDR2 SYGVQD (reference sequence). The CDR3 bases are TGCGCCAGCAGAACAGAACGAGGTGGCTACACCTTC. This codes for CASRTERGGYTF.

The V and J genes are TRBV14 and TRBJ1-2, with D uncertain. The CDR3 extends over 14 amino acids. Germline V gives CDR1 SGHDN, CDR2 FVKESK. Trimming took 1 base from V and 2 from J, leaving 8 bases between them. The DNA of the CDR3 is TGTGCCAGCAGCCAAGGGATCCCGAACTATGGCTACACCTTC. Translating it yields CASSQGIPNYGYTF.

This rearrangement joins TRBV5-1 to TRBJ1-2, with D possibly being TRBD1 (5 bases). Deletions cut 4 bases from V and 0 bases from J, with 19 bases between. Germline V gives CDR1 SGHRS, CDR2 YFSETQ. CDR3 length equals 17 residues. The CDR3 here is CASSPWAGPGPNYGYTF. CDR3 DNA: TGCGCCAGCAGCCCGTGGGCAGGGCCCGGCCCTAACTATGGCTACACCTTC.

V is TRBV5-4 and J is TRBJ1-6; a weak D match, TRBD1 (6 bases). The CDR3 extends over 16 amino acids. Trimming took 0 bases from V and 10 from J, leaving 17 bases between them. Germline V gives CDR1 SGHNT, CDR2 YYREEE (reference sequence). CDR3 DNA: TGTGCCAGCAGCTTGGTTGGGGGGGCCGAGGGATCACCCCTCCACTTT. This encodes CASSLVGGAEGSPLHF.

This clone occurred once. The genes are TRBV6-5 and TRBJ1-2, with 7 bases matching TRBD1. This CDR3 region has 13 residues. Germline CDR1 MNHEY, CDR2 SVGAGI. V gave up 4 bases and J gave up 8 bases; unmatched junction bases: 7. The chain's CDR3 is CASSWPGGRGYTF. CDR3 DNA sequence: TGTGCCAGCAGTTGGCCAGGGGGGCGCGGCTACACCTTC.

This clone was seen just once. The J gene is TRBJ2-5, the V gene TRBV7-9; 8 nucleotides match TRBD2. J lost 3 bases, V lost 1 base, and 7 bases had no gene match. The germline gives CDR1 SEHNR, CDR2 FQNEAQ (reference sequence). The CDR3 runs to 16 residues. This CDR3 is CASSLVPAGVKETQYF. As DNA, the CDR3 is TGTGCCAGCAGCTTAGTTCCAGCGGGGGTGAAAGAGACCCAGTACTTC.

The chain combines TRBV23-1 with TRBJ2-1; 7 nucleotides agree with TRBD1. TRBV23-1 qualifies as an ORF whose function is uncertain. V shed 3 bases, J shed 5 bases, and the junction held 16 bases outside the gene matches. The CDR3 has 18 residues. The CDR3 DNA reads as TGCGCCAGCAGTCACAGATTGCCGTCAGGGGGAACAAACAATGAGCAGTTCTTC. It yields the protein CASSHRLPSGGTNNEQFF.

The chain joins TRBV19 to TRBJ2-1; D is ambiguous. Germline-derived CDR1 and CDR2 are LNHDA and SQIVND (reference sequence). Trimming took off 4 bases at V and 6 bases at J, with 16 bases between the two ends. This CDR3 has 15 amino acids. CDR3 DNA sequence: TGTGCCAGTAGTAGAACAATGCATTTAATCAATGAGCAGTTCTTC. Amino acids: CASSRTMHLINEQFF.

The genes are TRBV7-2 and TRBJ2-7; maybe TRBD2 (6 bases). Trimming stripped 4 bases from V and 2 bases from J, with 15 bases between. The CDR3 contains 15 residues. Germline V gene sequence: CDR1 SGHTA, CDR2 FQGNSA. CDR3 amino acids: CASSSGLGIPYEQYF. Written as DNA, the CDR3 is TGTGCCAGCAGCTCGGGACTTGGGATACCCTACGAGCAGTACTTC.

The chain joins TRBV5-4 to TRBJ1-2, with 7 bases lining up with TRBD1. Germline V lookup: CDR1 SGHNT, CDR2 YYREEE (reference sequence). V was pared by 4 bases and J by 2 bases, with 5 bases of the junction left unmatched. The CDR3 spans 14 residues. CDR3 loop: CASSPEGQNYGYTF. The DNA for the CDR3 is TGTGCCAGCAGCCCCGAGGGACAGAACTATGGCTACACCTTC. The full variable domain, rest sourced from reference TRBV5-4 and TRBJ1-2, is ETGVTQSPTHLIKTRGQQVTLRCSSQSGHNTVSWYQQALGQGPQFIFQYYREEENGRGNFPPRFSGLQFPNYSSELNVNALELDDSALYLCASSPEGQNYGYTFGSGTRLTVV.

The chain couples TRBV9 to TRBJ2-3; D tentatively reads TRBD1 or TRBD2 (5 bases each). The CDR3 loop spans 13 amino acids. The V end was cut by 0 bases, the J end by 4 bases, with 6 bases between. Germline CDR1 and CDR2: SGDLS and YYNGEE. In nucleotides, the CDR3 is TGTGCCAGCAGCGTAGGGGGGTCAGATACGCAGTATTTT. Its translation is CASSVGGSDTQYF.

The CDR3 DNA sequence: TGTGCCAGTACTCCCTCGGCGGTGGCCAAAAACATTCAGTACTTC. Translation: CASTPSAVAKNIQYF. V usage is TRBV19 and J usage is TRBJ2-4, with no clear D. The CDR3 loop spans 15 amino acids. Trimming cost V 7 bases and J 1 base, with 14 bases left between them. Germline-derived CDR1 and CDR2 are LNHDA and SQIVND (reference sequence).

The chain uses TRBV29-1 and TRBJ2-5; D is unresolved. The length of the CDR3 is 12 residues. CDR1 is SQVTM and CDR2 is ANQGSEA in the germline V gene. The V and J ends lost 5 bases and 1 base respectively, with 8 bases between them. CDR3 sequence: CSVKGGQETQYF. CDR3 in DNA: TGCAGCGTTAAAGGCGGCCAAGAGACCCAGTACTTC.

The table lists this clone with a few counts. This sequence joins TRBV7-9 and TRBJ2-5; 7 nucleotides align to TRBD1. J gave up 5 bases and V 8 bases, and 14 bases lay outside the gene matches. The CDR3 sequence is 15 residues long. Per the germline V gene, CDR1 is SEHNR and CDR2 is FQNEAQ (reference sequence). CDR3 DNA: TGTGCCAGCTTGTCACGGGACAGCCAGTGGGAGACCCAGTACTTC. Its translation: CASLSRDSQWETQYF.